The sequence of this T cell receptor beta chain was determined in a study of blood T cell repertoires in COVID-19 (dated by TCRdb to 2019 to 2021). Context from the whole study: Collaborator samples came from the United States, Italy and Spain and covered acute and convalescent phases of COVID-19. The prospective study material was composed of cDNA or gDNA derived from T cells, B-cell-depleted T cells, or PBMCs. The dataset comprised deeply sampled blood TCRbeta repertoires from subjects exposed to, actively infected with, or recovered from COVID-19. The repertoires were released in a freely available public database intended as a resource for research on the immune response to SARS-CoV-2. Samples were obtained from the ongoing ImmuneRACE study (first 160 participants) and from 1,000 to 1,500 subjects provided by 6 global collaborators. Nearly every sample came with metadata listing a de-identified subject ID, COVID-19 status, age in years and sex. Where available, HLA class I and class II types were taken from metadata supplied by the sample provider and were not determined by assay-based typing.

TCRbeta CDR3 regions were amplified from genomic DNA using the immunoSEQ Assay, a bias-controlled multiplex PCR. On the authors' methods: The number of nucleated cells in each sample was estimated from the amplification of reference gene primers within the assay. Sequence reads were collapsed and filtered to measure the absolute abundance of every unique TCRbeta CDR3 rearrangement. Productive Simpson clonality was computed per sample as the square root of Simpson's diversity index over productive rearrangements. Entries here come from immuneACCESS through TCRdb and include only in-frame sequences with V and J called. Some clones fail to appear in such tables; in the studies checked, an unresolved V gene covers under half of the shortfall, and the cause of the remainder is unknown. V, J and clone size are those of that table, while D and trimming were read from the DNA. Present in this sample are about 230,000 clones, around four fifths of which were seen just once. The leading ten clones occupy approximately 18% of the sample.

As concerns this clone: The antigen this receptor binds is unknown. No much larger clone is present one base from it, and per-base qualities are unavailable.

The collaborating institutions used their own protocols to collect whole blood in K2EDTA tubes. For TCRbeta analysis, collaborator samples were shipped as frozen whole blood, as isolated PBMCs, or as DNA extracted from either sample type. Overall study results and their limits: The quantity of clinical and demographic metadata differed by source and by participant and was supplied without curation.

V loses 4 bases of germline sequence and J loses 4 bases, and the interval between the two ends is 11 bases. According to the germline V gene, CDR1 reads SGDLS and CDR2 reads YYNGEE. From the cysteine up to the phenylalanine, the CDR3 has a length of 13 residues. The DNA shown is the 39-base CDR3, in frame from base 1. This clonotype was obtained from a woman of 80 years or more with active or convalescent COVID-19. This receptor chain uses TRBV9 and TRBJ1-2; no D gene call is confident. The source material was peripheral blood. The encoded CDR3 is CASSPRGPYGYTF. The DNA sequence is as follows: TGTGCCAGCAGCCCCCGAGGGCCCTATGGCTACACCTTC.